One and the same sample provided the 23 T cell receptor beta chains below, sequenced in a study of regulatory T cells in long-lasting Graves disease. Time point denoted: persistent/refractory GD, antithyroid drugs over 5 years with positive TRAb. RNA isolated from PBMCs was used to make the TCR library. Relying on iRepertoire HTBI primers and Arm-PCR of CDR3 regions, the team built TCR beta libraries. TCRdb used MiXCR to reprocess the multiplex PCR reads, holding one entry per CDR3 protein. The sample gives under 500,000 distinct CDR3 sequences, less than 25% of which show up once; roughly 20% is in the top ten. Specimen: peripheral blood mononuclear cells (PBMCs), collected when the disease was refractory, from a patient treated with antithyroid drugs. Source of these receptors: a female donor with Graves disease.

The chain combines TRBV30 with TRBJ1-5; 8 bases line up with TRBD1. Per the germline V gene, CDR1 is GTSNPN and CDR2 is SVGIG (reference sequence). V lost 7 bases, J lost 7 bases, and 6 bases stayed unmatched. This CDR3 is built from 12 residues. CDR3 bases: TGTGCCTTCGACAGGGGAGGGCAGCCCCAGCATTTT. Translated: CAFDRGGQPQHF.

This clonotype was picked up many times. The gene calls are TRBV30 and TRBJ1-1; D is undetermined. The V end lost 3 bases, the J end lost 1 base, and 9 bases lay between the germline ends. CDR1 and CDR2 from the germline V gene are GTSNPN and SVGIG (reference sequence). CDR3 length: 13 residues. CDR3 protein: CAWSLTENTEAFF. The CDR3, as DNA: TGTGCCTGGAGCCTCACGGAGAACACTGAAGCTTTCTTT. The full variable domain, in which reference TRBV30 and TRBJ1-1 provide the parts outside the CDR3, is SQTIHQWPATLVQPVGSPLSLECTVEGTSNPNLYWYRQAAGRGLQLLFYSVGIGQISSEVPQNLSASRPQDRQFILSSKKLLLSDSGFYLCAWSLTENTEAFFGQGTRLTVV.

This clonotype was counted a few times. The V and J genes are TRBV4-3 and TRBJ1-6, with D uncertain. Trimming took 1 base from V and 10 from J, leaving 8 bases between them. The CDR3 runs to 13 residues. Germline V gene lookup returns CDR1 LGHNA and CDR2 YSLEER. The CDR3 sequence: CASSQGLGSPLHF. The CDR3 DNA reads as TGCGCCAGCAGCCAAGGGTTGGGGTCACCCCTCCACTTT.

Comments on this clonotype: A much larger clone lies a single base off, so this may be a read error. The chain carries TRBV28 and TRBJ2-7, with TRBD2 matching 7 bases. The trim removed 6 bases at V and 3 bases at J, leaving 8 bases unmatched. The CDR3 length is 14 residues. From germline, CDR1 is MDHEN and CDR2 SYDVKM. Here the CDR3 DNA reads TGTGCCAGCAGCCGGACTAGGCCTCTCTACGAGCAGTACTTC. Its protein is CASSRTRPLYEQYF.

In this sample, this clonotype turned up a few times. This may be a read error, as it is one base from a much larger clone. V usage is TRBV28 and J usage is TRBJ2-5; tentative D call: TRBD2 (6 bases). There are 16 residues in the CDR3. Trimming removed 7 bases from V and 1 base from J, with 19 bases in between. The germline V gene encodes CDR1 MDHEN and CDR2 SYDVKM. CDR3 in amino acids: CASMRAGSWCQETQYF. CDR3 nucleotides: TGTGCCAGCATGCGCGCGGGAAGTTGGTGCCAAGAGACCCAGTACTTC.

This clonotype was seen more than once but under ten times. The chain recombines TRBV7-2 with TRBJ2-4; 13 bases are a match to TRBD2. Germline-derived CDR1 and CDR2 are SGHTA and FQGNSA. V gave up 1 base and J gave up 0 bases; unmatched junction bases: 9. The CDR3 runs to 20 residues. CDR3 protein: CASSLGGTSGTELAKNIQYF. CDR3 in DNA: TGTGCCAGCAGCTTAGGGGGGACTAGCGGGACCGAACTAGCCAAAAACATTCAGTACTTC.

This clonotype has at least ten counts. The chain is built from TRBV12-3 or TRBV12-4 and TRBJ2-2, with D uncertain. The V and J ends lost 6 bases and 0 bases respectively, with 8 bases between them. This CDR3 has 14 amino acids. The CDR3 coding sequence is TGTGCCAGCAGCTCGCGTACGAACACCGGGGAGCTGTTTTTT. It specifies CASSSRTNTGELFF.

In this sample, this clonotype turned up a few times. V is TRBV28 and J is TRBJ2-7, with TRBD1 identical over 8 bases. Trimming removed 5 bases from V and 1 base from J; junction bases left unmatched: 10. The germline CDR1 and CDR2 sequences are MDHEN and SYDVKM. The length of the CDR3 is 16 residues. This chain's CDR3 is CASSPRQGLGSYEQYF. CDR3 in DNA: TGTGCCAGCAGTCCCCGACAGGGGCTAGGGTCCTACGAGCAGTACTTC. Variable domain in full (rest from reference TRBV28 and TRBJ2-7): DVKVTQSSRYLVKRTGEKVFLECVQDMDHENMFWYRQDPGLGLRLIYFSYDVKMKEKGDIPEGYSVSREKKERFSLILESASTNQTSMYLCASSPRQGLGSYEQYFGPGTRLTVT.

The chain carries TRBV19 and TRBJ2-2, with D maybe TRBD1 (5 bases). Germline CDR1 is LNHDA and CDR2 is SQIVND (reference sequence). CDR3 length: 14 amino acids. The V end was cut by 6 bases, the J end by 0 bases, with 8 bases between. CDR3 residues: CASRTDPNTGELFF. In DNA, the CDR3 is TGTGCCAGTAGGACAGATCCGAACACCGGGGAGCTGTTTTTT.

There are many counts of this clonotype. The gene calls are TRBV6-5 and TRBJ2-5, with a weak D call TRBD1 (7 bases). Trimming removed 4 bases at V and 4 bases at J, with 13 bases between. The CDR3 runs 14 residues. Germline CDR1 and CDR2: MNHEY and SVGAGI. CDR3 sequence: CASSFRGVVETQYF. CDR3 nucleotide sequence: TGTGCCAGCAGTTTCAGGGGGGTGGTAGAGACCCAGTACTTC.

About this clonotype itself: A much larger clone lies a single base off, so this may be a read error. This chain uses TRBV7-2 with TRBJ1-6; TRBD1 aligns across 7 bases. In germline, CDR1 is SGHTA, CDR2 FQGNSA. The CDR3 runs 15 residues. The CDR3 sequence: CASSPRQGSNSPIHF. DNA of the CDR3: TGTGCCAGCAGCCCCAGACAGGGTTCCAATTCACCCATCCACTTT.

This chain links TRBV30 with TRBJ1-1, with D possibly matching TRBD1 (5 bases). The CDR3 loop spans 13 amino acids. The V gene lost 4 bases and the J gene lost 3 bases, with 12 bases spanning the gap. The germline gives CDR1 GTSNPN, CDR2 SVGIG (reference sequence). The CDR3 here is CAWKGGGYTEAFF. CDR3 DNA sequence: TGTGCCTGGAAGGGCGGGGGTTACACTGAAGCTTTCTTT.

This clonotype was recorded once. A much larger clonotype is one base distant, so this may be a read error. This chain joins TRBV11-2 and TRBJ2-7, with 8 bases matching TRBD2. The ends lost 4 bases at V and 2 bases at J; junction bases unmatched: 7. CDR1 SGHAT and CDR2 FQNNGV come from the germline V gene. The CDR3 totals 15 residues. The CDR3 is CASSSPTAGAYEQYF. CDR3 nucleotides: TGTGCCAGCAGCTCCCCCACAGCGGGAGCCTACGAGCAGTACTTC.

Concerning this clonotype: This may stem from a read error, because a much larger clone lies one nucleotide away. J is TRBJ1-1 and V is TRBV27, with D possibly matching TRBD1 (5 bases). The CDR3 extends over 15 amino acids. The germline V gene encodes CDR1 MNHEY and CDR2 SMNVEV (reference sequence). V dropped 0 bases and J dropped 0 bases, with 8 bases sitting between them. CDR3 bases: TGTGCCAGCAGTTTATCGGGAGGGGTGAACACTGAAGCTTTCTTT. Translation gives CASSLSGGVNTEAFF.

In its sample, this clonotype was seen a few times. V usage is TRBV5-5 and J usage is TRBJ2-7; 8 positions agree with TRBD1. The CDR3 totals 16 residues. Germline loops: CDR1 SGHKS, CDR2 YYEKEE (reference sequence). The J segment lost 1 base and the V segment lost 0 bases, leaving 6 bases of the junction unmatched. This CDR3 reads CASSLGTGRQSYEQYF. CDR3 nucleotides: TGTGCCAGCAGCTTGGGGACAGGGCGCCAATCCTACGAGCAGTACTTC. The full variable domain, completed using reference TRBV5-5 and TRBJ2-7, is DAGVTQSPTHLIKTRGQQVTLRCSPISGHKSVSWYQQVLGQGPQFIFQYYEKEERGRGNFPDRFSARQFPNYSSELNVNALLLGDSALYLCASSLGTGRQSYEQYFGPGTRLTVT.

Remarks on this clonotype: Since a much larger clone is just one base distant, this may be a read error. The J gene is TRBJ2-5, the V gene TRBV11-2, with D possibly TRBD1 on 5 matching bases. The germline V gene has CDR1 SGHAT and CDR2 FQNNGV. The CDR3 extends over 14 amino acids. V was cut by 2 bases and J by 7 bases, with 14 bases left in between. The CDR3 sequence: CASSLTTAAGTQYF. For the CDR3, the DNA is TGTGCCAGCAGCTTAACGACAGCTGCAGGGACCCAGTACTTC.

The chain has TRBV19 and TRBJ2-2; tentative D call: TRBD1 (6 bases). Germline V gives CDR1 LNHDA, CDR2 SQIVND (reference sequence). The length of the CDR3 is 18 residues. The ends were cut back, 0 bases at V and 6 bases at J, with 20 bases in the middle. DNA for the CDR3: TGTGCCAGTAGTATAGATCTATCCCGGACAGAACTAGCCGGGGAGCTGTTTTTT. This sequence encodes CASSIDLSRTELAGELFF.

This clonotype was seen many times. The chain is built from TRBV28 and TRBJ2-7, with D perhaps matching TRBD1 (5 bases). The CDR3 length is 14 residues. Trimming removed 1 base at V and 1 base at J, with 8 bases between. Germline CDR1 is MDHEN and CDR2 is SYDVKM. The CDR3 protein is CASSLSDKSYEQYF. DNA for the CDR3: TGTGCCAGCAGTTTATCGGACAAGTCCTACGAGCAGTACTTC.

This clonotype was detected a few times. The J gene is TRBJ1-5, the V gene TRBV28; no firm D call. V was cut by 4 bases and J by 7 bases, with 8 bases left in between. This CDR3 contains 12 residues. Germline assignment: CDR1 MDHEN and CDR2 SYDVKM. The CDR3 loop is CASSSGLQPQHF. The CDR3 nucleotides are TGTGCCAGCAGTTCGGGGTTACAGCCCCAGCATTTT.

Ten or more counts support this clonotype. The chain is built from TRBV12-3 or TRBV12-4 and TRBJ2-5; TRBD1 matches 7 bases. The CDR3 totals 14 residues. Trimming at V came to 6 bases and at J to 1 base, leaving 5 bases not matched to a gene. The CDR3 DNA reads as TGTGCCAGCAGCAGACAGGGATTCCAAGAGACCCAGTACTTC. It encodes CASSRQGFQETQYF.

This clonotype has only one observation. This rearrangement joins TRBV7-6 to TRBJ2-7; possibly TRBD1 for D (6 bases). The germline CDR1 and CDR2 sequences are SGHVS and FNYEAQ. The CDR3 length is 13 residues. V lost 3 bases and J 6 bases, leaving 12 bases between the germline ends. Here the CDR3 reads CASSLGHLGEQYF. The CDR3 DNA is TGTGCCAGCAGCTTGGGACACCTTGGCGAGCAGTACTTC.

This clonotype appeared many times. This rearrangement joins TRBV12-3 or TRBV12-4 to TRBJ2-5; tentative D call: TRBD2 (5 bases). Trimming shortened V by 6 bases and J by 7 bases, and 12 bases separated the two germline ends. The CDR3 spans 12 residues. CDR3 nucleotide sequence: TGTGCCAGCAGCCCGGACTGGGGGACCCAGTACTTC. It is translated as CASSPDWGTQYF.

V gene TRBV6-5 combines with J gene TRBJ1-5; D is uncertain. The CDR3 runs 13 residues. Germline V gene lookup returns CDR1 MNHEY and CDR2 SVGAGI. The V end lost 4 bases, the J end lost 5 bases, and 9 bases lay between the germline ends. This CDR3 reads CASSFLEYQPQHF. The CDR3 DNA sequence: TGTGCCAGCAGTTTCTTGGAGTATCAGCCCCAGCATTTT.